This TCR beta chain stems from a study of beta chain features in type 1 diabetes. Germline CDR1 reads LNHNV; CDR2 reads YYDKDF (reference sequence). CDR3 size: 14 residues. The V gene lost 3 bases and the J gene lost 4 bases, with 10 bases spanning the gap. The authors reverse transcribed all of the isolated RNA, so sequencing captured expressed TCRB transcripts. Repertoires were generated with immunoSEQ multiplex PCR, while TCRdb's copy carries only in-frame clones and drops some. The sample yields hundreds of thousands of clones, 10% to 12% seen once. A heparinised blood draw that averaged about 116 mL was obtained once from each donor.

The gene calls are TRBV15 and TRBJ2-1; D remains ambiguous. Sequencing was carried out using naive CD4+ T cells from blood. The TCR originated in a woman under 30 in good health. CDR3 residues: CATSSPDEYNEQFF. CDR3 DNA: TGTGCCACCAGCAGCCCGGATGAGTACAATGAGCAGTTCTTC. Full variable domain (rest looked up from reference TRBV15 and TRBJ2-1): DAMVIQNPRYQVTQFGKPVTLSCSQTLNHNVMYWYQQKSSQAPKLLFHYYDKDFNNEADTPDNFQSRRPNTSFCFLDIRSPGLGDTAMYLCATSSPDEYNEQFFGPGTRLTVL.